This T cell receptor (beta chain) was identified during a study of graft-versus-host responses after intestinal transplantation. Study in general: Grafts that recipients had were multivisceral, liver-intestinal, or isolated intestinal transplants. Following induction with anti-thymocyte globulin, all recipients were given tacrolimus and steroids for roughly three years.

The data were produced by immunoSEQ multiplex PCR, yet TCRdb's version contains in-frame clones alone and is incomplete. The sample comprises tens of thousands of clones, about 95% of which are singletons, and 0.5% to 0.6% rests with the top ten. After removal of 5 bases from V and 9 bases from J, the junction contained 28 bases not matched to a gene. This CDR3 region has 20 residues. Germline CDR1 SGDLS, CDR2 YYNGEE. This clone has just one count. Antigen: not known. The gene calls are TRBV9 and TRBJ2-1; TRBD2 matches at 8 bases. The material sequenced was unstimulated CD8+ T cells sorted from spleen or lymph node cells, taken before transplant. The TCR originated in a human donor who was the organ donor for an intestinal transplant. Here the CDR3 reads CASSEQPKSGGILYNTEQFF. The CDR3 region has the DNA TGTGCCAGCAGTGAACAGCCTAAAAGCGGGGGAATTCTCTACAATACTGAGCAGTTCTTC.